This is a list of T cell receptor beta chains from one sample in a study of vaccination and CD4 T cells after COVID-19. Each CDR3 protein gets one entry after TCRdb re-called the PCR reads with MiXCR. The data hold tens of thousands of distinct CDR3 sequences, with roughly 50% observed a single time. The sequencing here drew on CD4+ T cells from blood, taken about 7 months after SARS-CoV-2 vaccination. All receptors derive from a human donor who had recovered from COVID-19. Each CDR3 is given with its conserved first and last residue.

V gene	J gene	CDR3 protein
TRBV10-1	TRBJ2-3	CASSESASGSSDTQYF
TRBV19	TRBJ2-7	CASDSGTHTEQYF
TRBV20-1	TRBJ1-2	CSARRASNYGYTF
TRBV4-1	TRBJ2-3	CASSQAGLAGGGDTQYF
TRBV24-1	TRBJ2-3	CATSLRVTDTQYF
TRBV27	TRBJ2-2	CASSLAGGAGELFF
TRBV24-1	TRBJ2-7	CATSDYGLDPQYF
TRBV6-2/TRBV6-3	TRBJ1-2	CASSSQDRGYGYTF
TRBV20-1	TRBJ2-5	CSARDLRERETQYF
TRBV6-4	TRBJ2-1	CASSDRYRGADEQFF
TRBV20-1	TRBJ1-5	CSARWGQGANQPQHF
TRBV20-1	TRBJ2-3	CSARSREREGYTDTQYF
TRBV7-8	TRBJ1-3	CASSPSSGYGGNTIYF
TRBV6-5	TRBJ2-7	CASSYSGSLSYEQYF
TRBV28	TRBJ1-1	CASSVPGRRTEAFF